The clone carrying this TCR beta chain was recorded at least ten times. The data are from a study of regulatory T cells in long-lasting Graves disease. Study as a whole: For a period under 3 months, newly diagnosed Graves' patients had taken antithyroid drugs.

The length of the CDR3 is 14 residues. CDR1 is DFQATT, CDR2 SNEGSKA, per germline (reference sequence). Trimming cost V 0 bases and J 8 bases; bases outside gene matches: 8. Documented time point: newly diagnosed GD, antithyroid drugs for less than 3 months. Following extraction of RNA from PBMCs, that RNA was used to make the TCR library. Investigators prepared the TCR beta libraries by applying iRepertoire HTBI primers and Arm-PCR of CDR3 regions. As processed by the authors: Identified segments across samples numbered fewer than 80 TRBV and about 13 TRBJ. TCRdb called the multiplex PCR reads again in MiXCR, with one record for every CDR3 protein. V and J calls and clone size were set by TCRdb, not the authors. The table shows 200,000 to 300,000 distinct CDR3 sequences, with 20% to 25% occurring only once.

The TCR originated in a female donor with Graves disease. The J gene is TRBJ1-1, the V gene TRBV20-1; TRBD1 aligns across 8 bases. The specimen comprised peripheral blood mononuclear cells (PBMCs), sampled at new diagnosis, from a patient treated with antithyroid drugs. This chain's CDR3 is CSARDPRGRGEAFF. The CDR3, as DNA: TGCAGTGCTAGAGATCCCAGGGGGCGAGGAGAAGCTTTCTTT.